The 25 T cell receptor beta chains listed next were all sequenced from one sample in a study of CD8+ T cells in alopecia areata. Specified treatment: oral pan-JAK inhibitor, 5-10 mg twice daily. RNA was extracted and reverse transcribed into cDNA as the sequencing template. The table came from immunoSEQ multiplex PCR; TCRdb's copy has only in-frame clones and leaves some out. The sample yields about 200,000 clones, roughly 64% seen once. Sequences were derived from CD4+ T cells sorted from blood, sampled at week 24, from a patient treated with tofacitinib. The receptors here all came from a human donor with alopecia areata.

The V call is TRBV7-9, the J call TRBJ1-2, with D uncertain. The V end lost 1 base, the J end lost 7 bases, and 13 bases lay between the germline ends. From germline, CDR1 is SEHNR and CDR2 FQNEAQ (reference sequence). The CDR3 loop spans 14 amino acids. The CDR3 here is CASSLVPRVAGYTF. CDR3 sequence (DNA): TGTGCCAGCAGCTTAGTCCCTAGGGTGGCTGGCTACACCTTC.

The chain links TRBV29-1 to TRBJ1-4, with 10 bases matching TRBD1. V trimming: 4 bases; J trimming: 5 bases; junction bases outside the gene matches: 1. The V gene's germline CDR1 is SQVTM and CDR2 ANQGSEA. The CDR3 length is 13 residues. CDR3 nucleotides: TGCAGCGTTGGGGACAGGGGAAATGAAAAACTGTTTTTT. Protein product: CSVGDRGNEKLFF.

In DNA, the CDR3 is TGTGCCTGGAGTAGCAGCGGGAGGGGTATCTACGAGCAGTACTTC. It is translated as CAWSSSGRGIYEQYF. J is TRBJ2-7 and V is TRBV30, with 10 bases that match TRBD2. CDR1 and CDR2 from the germline V gene are GTSNPN and SVGIG (reference sequence). Trimming at V came to 2 bases and at J to 3 bases, leaving 7 bases not matched to a gene. CDR3 length: 15 amino acids. Variable domain in full (rest from reference TRBV30 and TRBJ2-7): SQTIHQWPATLVQPVGSPLSLECTVEGTSNPNLYWYRQAAGRGLQLLFYSVGIGQISSEVPQNLSASRPQDRQFILSSKKLLLSDSGFYLCAWSSSGRGIYEQYFGPGTRLTVT.

The chain uses TRBV4-2 and TRBJ1-4; tentative D call: TRBD1 (6 bases). Germline loops: CDR1 LGHNA, CDR2 YNFKEQ. The CDR3 loop spans 15 amino acids. V was trimmed by 1 base and J by 1 base, leaving 7 bases between them. CDR3 region: CASSQARGTNEKLFF. In DNA, the CDR3 is TGTGCCAGCAGCCAAGCCAGGGGAACTAATGAAAAACTGTTTTTT.

This clone was detected a few times. J is TRBJ1-2 and V is TRBV10-3, with D unclear. CDR1 is ENHRY, CDR2 SYGVKD, per germline. Trimming shortened V by 6 bases and J by 5 bases, and 10 bases separated the two germline ends. CDR3 length: 12 amino acids. CDR3 DNA: TGTGCCATCAGGCCTACAGATTATGGCTACACCTTC. Translated, it gives CAIRPTDYGYTF.

This clone has a handful of counts. J is TRBJ2-5 and V is TRBV7-2; D is unclear. V was cut by 5 bases and J by 1 base, with 2 bases left in between. Germline V gene lookup returns CDR1 SGHTA and CDR2 FQGNSA. This CDR3 has 11 residues. CDR3 nucleotide sequence: TGTGCCAGCAGCATCCAAGAGACCCAGTACTTC. Its protein product is CASSIQETQYF.

V is TRBV29-1 and J is TRBJ2-7; 8 bases line up with TRBD2. The CDR3 length is 14 residues. Unmatched junction bases numbered 7, after V lost 3 bases and J lost 3 bases. CDR1 and CDR2 (germline): SQVTM, ANQGSEA. CDR3 nucleotides: TGCAGCGTTGATTCTACTAGCGGCAGCTACGAGCAGTACTTC. Protein: CSVDSTSGSYEQYF.

The chain recombines TRBV25-1 with TRBJ1-2, with D possibly being TRBD1 (6 bases). Per germline, CDR1 MGHDK and CDR2 SYGVNS. The germline V and J ends were trimmed by 6 bases and 0 bases, with 8 bases remaining between them. The CDR3 runs 13 residues. As DNA, the CDR3 is TGTGCCAGCAGACAGGGCCCTAACTATGGCTACACCTTC. Protein product: CASRQGPNYGYTF.

This chain uses TRBV5-6 with TRBJ2-6; D is possibly TRBD1 (6 bases). Germline V gene data show CDR1 as SGHDT and CDR2 as YYEEEE. CDR3 length: 16 amino acids. The V end was cut by 3 bases, the J end by 0 bases, with 10 bases between. The CDR3 coding sequence is TGTGCCAGCAGCTCGACAGGACTCTCTGGGGCCAACGTCCTGACTTTC. Translated: CASSSTGLSGANVLTF. The full variable domain, in which reference TRBV5-6 and TRBJ2-6 provide the parts outside the CDR3, is DAGVTQSPTHLIKTRGQQVTLRCSPKSGHDTVSWYQQALGQGPQFIFQYYEEEERQRGNFPDRFSGHQFPNYSSELNVNALLLGDSALYLCASSSTGLSGANVLTFGAGSRLTVL.

The chain couples TRBV9 to TRBJ2-3; no reliable D call. The germline V gene has CDR1 SGDLS and CDR2 YYNGEE. The CDR3 totals 16 residues. The V end lost 0 bases, the J end lost 2 bases, and 13 bases lay between the germline ends. CDR3: CASSVGVSQVTDTQYF. The DNA for the CDR3 is TGTGCCAGCAGCGTAGGAGTATCACAAGTCACAGATACGCAGTATTTT. The variable domain in full, completed from reference TRBV9 and TRBJ2-3, reads DSGVTQTPKHLITATGQRVTLRCSPRSGDLSVYWYQQSLDQGLQFLIQYYNGEERAKGNILERFSAQQFPDLHSELNLSSLELGDSALYFCASSVGVSQVTDTQYFGPGTRLTVL.

This chain joins TRBV5-1 and TRBJ2-1, with D tentatively TRBD1 or TRBD2 (10 bases each). The CDR3 consists of 19 residues. V lost 2 bases to trimming and J lost 7 bases, with 28 bases between them. The germline V gene encodes CDR1 SGHRS and CDR2 YFSETQ. The CDR3 sequence: CASSLDRGRLAGVDNEQFF. The CDR3 nucleotides are TGCGCCAGCAGCTTAGACAGGGGGCGGCTAGCGGGAGTGGATAATGAGCAGTTCTTC.

In its sample, this clone was seen once. The rearrangement uses TRBV5-1 and TRBJ2-7; tentatively, D is TRBD2 (5 bases). Germline lookup yields CDR1 SGHRS and CDR2 YFSETQ. The CDR3 contains 13 residues. V lost 4 bases and J 5 bases, leaving 13 bases between the germline ends. The CDR3 coding sequence is TGCGCCAGCAGCGTGGCTGGGAGCCACGAGCAGTACTTC. This translates into CASSVAGSHEQYF.

This chain links TRBV5-4 with TRBJ2-1, with TRBD1 identical over 9 bases. Losses at the gene ends were 5 bases for V and 8 bases for J; bases not matched to a gene: 8. The CDR3 covers 14 residues. Germline CDR1 and CDR2: SGHNT and YYREEE (reference sequence). The CDR3 protein is CASSFTGGFDEQFF. CDR3 sequence (DNA): TGTGCCAGCAGTTTTACAGGGGGCTTCGATGAGCAGTTCTTC.

The rearrangement joins TRBV20-1 to TRBJ2-1; D unclear. V lost 3 bases, J lost 7 bases, and 7 bases lay in between. The V gene's germline CDR1 is DFQATT and CDR2 SNEGSKA (reference sequence). This CDR3 contains 11 residues. The CDR3 is CSASFGNEQFF. As DNA, the CDR3 is TGCAGTGCTAGTTTCGGGAATGAGCAGTTCTTC.

This clone was counted a few times. The rearrangement links TRBV2 to TRBJ1-2; 8 bases are shared with TRBD1. This CDR3 has 14 amino acids. Per the germline V gene, CDR1 is SNHLY and CDR2 is FYNNEI. The junction had 11 bases not matched to a gene; V was cut back by 6 bases and J by 8 bases. The CDR3, as DNA: TGTGCCAGCAGGGTACAGGGGGAGCTTTCGGGCTACACCTTC. Translating it yields CASRVQGELSGYTF.

V and J are TRBV5-6 and TRBJ2-7; TRBD2 matches 11 bases. Trimming at V came to 4 bases and at J to 1 base, leaving 7 bases not matched to a gene. This CDR3 contains 16 residues. Germline assignment: CDR1 SGHDT and CDR2 YYEEEE. The CDR3 protein is CASSPMTSGASYEQYF. Written as DNA, the CDR3 is TGTGCCAGCAGCCCGATGACTAGCGGGGCGTCCTACGAGCAGTACTTC. Looking up the rest from reference TRBV5-6 and TRBJ2-7 gives the full variable domain: DAGVTQSPTHLIKTRGQQVTLRCSPKSGHDTVSWYQQALGQGPQFIFQYYEEEERQRGNFPDRFSGHQFPNYSSELNVNALLLGDSALYLCASSPMTSGASYEQYFGPGTRLTVT.

The gene calls are TRBV5-1 and TRBJ2-2, with 9 positions matching TRBD1. CDR1 is SGHRS, CDR2 YFSETQ, per germline. The CDR3 totals 15 residues. Trimming removed 0 bases from V and 3 bases from J; junction bases left unmatched: 0. The CDR3 here is CASSLGQGDTGELFF. The CDR3 DNA sequence: TGCGCCAGCAGCTTGGGACAGGGGGACACCGGGGAGCTGTTTTTT.

This chain links TRBV5-4 with TRBJ2-3, with 10 bases aligning to TRBD2. Germline-derived CDR1 and CDR2 are SGHNT and YYREEE (reference sequence). The CDR3 runs to 16 residues. V lost 4 bases, J lost 2 bases, and 7 bases stayed unmatched. CDR3 in DNA: TGTGCCAGCAGCCCTAGCGGGGGTATGATCACAGATACGCAGTATTTT. This gives the protein CASSPSGGMITDTQYF.

The chain links TRBV18 to TRBJ2-5; a possible D gene is TRBD1 (6 bases). The germline gives CDR1 KGHSH, CDR2 LQKENI. V lost 3 bases, J lost 1 base, and 9 bases lay in between. This CDR3 has 14 residues. The CDR3 DNA is TGTGCCAGCTCACCTGGACAGACCCAAGAGACCCAGTACTTC. As protein: CASSPGQTQETQYF.

This clone was found once. The V gene is TRBV5-6, the J gene TRBJ1-1; D is unclear. The V gene's germline CDR1 is SGHDT and CDR2 YYEEEE. The CDR3 consists of 17 residues. The V end lost 2 bases, the J end lost 4 bases, and 21 bases lay between the germline ends. The CDR3: CASSFPQGYPSSTEAFF. CDR3 nucleotides: TGTGCCAGCAGCTTCCCACAAGGGTACCCATCGAGCACTGAAGCTTTCTTT.

The chain has TRBV20-1 and TRBJ1-2, with no clear D. Germline lookup yields CDR1 DFQATT and CDR2 SNEGSKA (reference sequence). This CDR3 is 11 amino acids long. V lost 3 bases and J lost 4, with 6 bases in between. CDR3 nucleotide sequence: TGCAGTGCTAGGGACTTCTATGGCTACACCTTC. Translation gives CSARDFYGYTF.

The chain recombines TRBV5-6 with TRBJ2-1, with a weak D call TRBD1 (8 bases). The CDR3 has 12 amino acids. Germline CDR1 reads SGHDT; CDR2 reads YYEEEE. Deletions cut 4 bases from V and 14 bases from J, with 16 bases between. This CDR3 reads CASSREDRVKFF. The CDR3 DNA reads as TGTGCCAGCAGCCGGGAGGACAGGGTAAAGTTCTTC.

This chain joins TRBV18 and TRBJ1-1; D possibly corresponds to TRBD1 (6 bases). V gave up 4 bases and J gave up 0 bases, with 9 bases separating them. CDR1 KGHSH and CDR2 LQKENI come from the germline V gene. The length of the CDR3 is 14 residues. For the CDR3, the DNA is TGTGCCAGCTCACAAGACAGGCTGAACACTGAAGCTTTCTTT. This sequence encodes CASSQDRLNTEAFF.

This chain connects TRBV9 to TRBJ2-5; D may be TRBD2 (6 bases). Germline V CDR1 and CDR2: SGDLS, YYNGEE. V gave up 0 bases and J gave up 4 bases, with 10 bases separating them. The CDR3 has 14 amino acids. The CDR3 spells CASSVAYGGETQYF. The DNA of the CDR3 is TGTGCCAGCAGCGTAGCGTACGGGGGAGAGACCCAGTACTTC.

The V and J genes are TRBV6-6 and TRBJ2-1; D possibly corresponds to TRBD2 (5 bases). Germline V CDR1 and CDR2: MNHNY, SVGAGI (reference sequence). This CDR3 comprises 13 residues. Between the trimmed V and J ends, which lost 3 bases and 4 bases, there was a span of 7 bases. The CDR3 region has the DNA TGTGCCAGCAGTTATGGCGGGTACAATGAGCAGTTCTTC. It specifies CASSYGGYNEQFF.